This is a list of T cell receptor beta chains from one sample in a study of human T cells and chemical hapten exposure. TCRdb fed the RACE reads into MiXCR, producing one record per CDR3 protein. Among roughly 82,000 distinct CDR3 sequences, over 9.5% were seen once, and the ten largest hold roughly 3.6%. The sequencing here drew on whole blood, taken in connection with sensitization to the hapten diphenylcyclopropenone (DPC). These receptor sequences come from a woman aged 55-70 years with alopecia areata. Some clones in this sample may be carry-over from other donors' samples. CDR3s include the opening cysteine and the closing phenylalanine or tryptophan. The D gene is left open where the match is weak. Clone size is stated in some rows and not others, as once, few, many or a class when expanded.

J gene: TRBJ2-7; V gene: TRBV3-1; clone size: many; D gene: TRBD2; CDR3 protein: CASSPWAERGSSYEQYF; CDR3 DNA: TGTGCCAGCAGCCCCTGGGCGGAGCGGGGGAGCTCCTACGAGCAGTACTTC
J gene: TRBJ1-5; V gene: TRBV18; clone size: many; D gene: NA; CDR3 protein: CASSPNYNSNQPQHF; CDR3 DNA: TGTGCCAGCTCACCAAACTATAATAGCAATCAGCCCCAGCATTTT
J gene: TRBJ2-7; V gene: TRBV12-3/TRBV12-4; clone size: many; D gene: NA; CDR3 protein: CASSSGTGPYEQYF; CDR3 DNA: TGTGCCAGCAGCTCCGGGACTGGACCCTACGAGCAGTACTTC
J gene: TRBJ2-1; V gene: TRBV3-1; clone size: many; D gene: TRBD1; CDR3 protein: CASSRGQGFNNEQFF; CDR3 DNA: TGTGCCAGCAGCCGGGGACAGGGCTTTAACAATGAGCAGTTCTTC
J gene: TRBJ1-5; V gene: TRBV20-1; clone size: NA; D gene: NA; CDR3 protein: CSASITPDTHQPQHF; CDR3 DNA: TGCAGTGCTAGTATCACCCCCGACACCCATCAGCCCCAGCATTTT
J gene: TRBJ1-6; V gene: TRBV12-3/TRBV12-4; clone size: NA; D gene: TRBD1; CDR3 protein: CASSSGTGANSPLHF; CDR3 DNA: TGTGCCAGCAGTTCAGGGACAGGGGCTAATTCACCCCTCCACTTT
J gene: TRBJ1-5; V gene: TRBV2; clone size: many; D gene: NA; CDR3 protein: CASSTGLTLNQPQHF; CDR3 DNA: TGTGCCAGCAGCACGGGACTGACCCTCAATCAGCCCCAGCATTTT
J gene: TRBJ1-3; V gene: TRBV7-9; clone size: many; D gene: NA; CDR3 protein: CASSLGPSSGNTIYF; CDR3 DNA: TGTGCCAGCAGCTTGGGACCTAGCTCTGGAAACACCATATATTTT
J gene: TRBJ1-5; V gene: TRBV3-1; clone size: few; D gene: NA; CDR3 protein: CASSQAGSGQPQHF; CDR3 DNA: TGTGCCAGCAGCCAAGCAGGTTCGGGTCAGCCCCAGCATTTT
J gene: TRBJ2-7; V gene: TRBV18; clone size: many; D gene: TRBD1; CDR3 protein: CASSYRDSAYEQYF; CDR3 DNA: TGTGCCAGCTCATACCGGGACAGTGCCTACGAGCAGTACTTC
J gene: TRBJ1-1; V gene: TRBV9; clone size: few; D gene: TRBD1; CDR3 protein: CASSVGGGITTEAFF; CDR3 DNA: TGTGCCAGCAGCGTAGGAGGGGGCATTACGACTGAAGCTTTCTTT
J gene: TRBJ2-4; V gene: TRBV10-1; clone size: NA; D gene: NA; CDR3 protein: CASSGGGIQYF; CDR3 DNA: TGCGCCAGCAGTGGGGGCGGCATTCAGTACTTC
J gene: TRBJ2-1; V gene: TRBV7-6; clone size: NA; D gene: TRBD2; CDR3 protein: CASSSPPWRGGVDEQFF; CDR3 DNA: TGTGCCAGCAGCTCCCCCCCCTGGCGGGGGGGTGTTGATGAGCAGTTCTTC
J gene: TRBJ2-4; V gene: TRBV10-3; clone size: few; D gene: NA; CDR3 protein: CAISESILPLQNIQYF; CDR3 DNA: TGTGCCATCAGTGAGTCGATCCTACCACTACAGAACATTCAGTACTTC
J gene: TRBJ2-5; V gene: TRBV20-1; clone size: few; D gene: NA; CDR3 protein: CSASQDSELGETQYF; CDR3 DNA: TGCAGTGCTTCCCAGGACAGCGAACTGGGGGAGACCCAGTACTTC
J gene: TRBJ2-1; V gene: TRBV29-1; clone size: few; D gene: NA; CDR3 protein: CSVDSPGDEQFF; CDR3 DNA: TGCAGCGTTGACTCCCCCGGGGATGAGCAGTTCTTC
J gene: TRBJ1-2; V gene: TRBV29-1; clone size: few; D gene: NA; CDR3 protein: CSVERQAINYGYTF; CDR3 DNA: TGCAGCGTTGAACGGCAGGCAATTAACTATGGCTACACCTTC
J gene: TRBJ2-2; V gene: TRBV5-4; clone size: many; D gene: NA; CDR3 protein: CASSLHQGTGELFF; CDR3 DNA: TGTGCCAGCAGCCTTCACCAGGGAACCGGGGAGCTGTTTTTT
J gene: TRBJ2-5; V gene: TRBV7-2; clone size: many; D gene: NA; CDR3 protein: CASSLVVSARETQYF; CDR3 DNA: TGTGCCAGCAGCTTAGTGGTCTCCGCGCGGGAGACCCAGTACTTC
J gene: TRBJ1-4; V gene: TRBV4-2; clone size: NA; D gene: NA; CDR3 protein: CASSQASRANEKLFF; CDR3 DNA: TGTGCCAGCAGCCAAGCTTCCAGGGCTAATGAAAAACTGTTTTTT
J gene: TRBJ2-3; V gene: TRBV29-1; clone size: NA; D gene: NA; CDR3 protein: CSAHDRTQYF; CDR3 DNA: TGCAGCGCCCACGATAGGACGCAGTATTTT
J gene: TRBJ2-3; V gene: TRBV29-1; clone size: many; D gene: NA; CDR3 protein: CSVQTTDTQYF; CDR3 DNA: TGCAGCGTTCAGACCACAGATACGCAGTATTTT
J gene: TRBJ2-6; V gene: TRBV6-5; clone size: many; D gene: TRBD2; CDR3 protein: CASRPWGGSGANVLTF; CDR3 DNA: TGTGCCAGCAGGCCCTGGGGGGGCTCTGGGGCCAACGTCCTGACTTTC
J gene: TRBJ2-2; V gene: TRBV3-1; clone size: NA; D gene: NA; CDR3 protein: CASSLNLRNTGELFF; CDR3 DNA: TGTGCCAGCAGCCTCAACCTACGAAACACCGGGGAGCTGTTTTTT
J gene: TRBJ2-5; V gene: TRBV6-6; clone size: many; D gene: TRBD2; CDR3 protein: CASSRLAGFETQYF; CDR3 DNA: TGTGCCAGCAGTAGACTAGCGGGGTTTGAGACCCAGTACTTC
J gene: TRBJ2-5; V gene: TRBV14; clone size: many; D gene: NA; CDR3 protein: CASSPSQETQYF; CDR3 DNA: TGTGCCAGCAGCCCATCCCAAGAGACCCAGTACTTC
J gene: TRBJ2-3; V gene: TRBV2; clone size: many; D gene: TRBD2; CDR3 protein: CASSKTSGGADTQYF; CDR3 DNA: TGTGCCAGCAGCAAGACTAGCGGGGGTGCAGATACGCAGTATTTT
J gene: TRBJ1-1; V gene: TRBV6-2/TRBV6-3; clone size: many; D gene: TRBD1; CDR3 protein: CASRTYQGARTEAFF; CDR3 DNA: TGTGCCAGCAGGACGTATCAGGGGGCCCGGACTGAAGCTTTCTTT
J gene: TRBJ2-2; V gene: TRBV10-3; clone size: few; D gene: NA; CDR3 protein: CATRGSTNTGELFF; CDR3 DNA: TGTGCCACCCGGGGCAGCACAAACACCGGGGAGCTGTTTTTT
J gene: TRBJ1-2; V gene: TRBV12-3/TRBV12-4; clone size: NA; D gene: TRBD1; CDR3 protein: CASSYFGTGGSGYTF; CDR3 DNA: TGTGCCAGCAGTTACTTCGGGACAGGGGGCTCGGGCTACACCTTC
J gene: TRBJ2-1; V gene: TRBV12-3/TRBV12-4; clone size: many; D gene: NA; CDR3 protein: CASRPRVDNEQFF; CDR3 DNA: TGTGCCAGCAGGCCGCGGGTCGACAATGAGCAGTTCTTC
J gene: TRBJ2-1; V gene: TRBV7-8; clone size: NA; D gene: NA; CDR3 protein: CASAITEGPYNEQFF; CDR3 DNA: TGTGCCAGCGCGATAACGGAGGGCCCCTACAATGAGCAGTTCTTC
J gene: TRBJ1-2; V gene: TRBV10-3; clone size: NA; D gene: TRBD1; CDR3 protein: CATTDRESYGYTF; CDR3 DNA: TGTGCCACCACCGACAGGGAATCCTATGGCTACACCTTC
J gene: TRBJ2-3; V gene: TRBV6-1; clone size: NA; D gene: NA; CDR3 protein: CASSRGGPTDTQYF; CDR3 DNA: TGTGCCAGCAGTCGGGGCGGCCCAACAGATACGCAGTATTTT
J gene: TRBJ2-7; V gene: TRBV27; clone size: NA; D gene: TRBD1; CDR3 protein: CASSKHRGDPYEQYF; CDR3 DNA: TGTGCCAGCAGCAAACACAGGGGGGACCCCTACGAGCAGTACTTC
J gene: TRBJ2-1; V gene: TRBV4-1; clone size: NA; D gene: TRBD2; CDR3 protein: CASSQPISGGPGDEQFF; CDR3 DNA: TGCGCCAGCAGCCAGCCGATTAGCGGGGGGCCTGGGGATGAGCAGTTCTTC
J gene: TRBJ1-5; V gene: TRBV14; clone size: few; D gene: NA; CDR3 protein: CATPGVVSNQPQHF; CDR3 DNA: TGTGCCACCCCAGGAGTAGTTAGCAATCAGCCCCAGCATTTT
J gene: TRBJ2-2; V gene: TRBV5-1; clone size: NA; D gene: NA; CDR3 protein: CASTGTTNTGELFF; CDR3 DNA: TGCGCCAGCACCGGGACAACGAACACCGGGGAGCTGTTTTTT
J gene: TRBJ1-1; V gene: TRBV5-1; clone size: NA; D gene: NA; CDR3 protein: CASSFNRERNTEAFF; CDR3 DNA: TGCGCCAGCAGCTTTAATAGGGAGAGGAACACTGAAGCTTTCTTT
J gene: TRBJ1-2; V gene: TRBV6-6; clone size: many; D gene: NA; CDR3 protein: CATESRGFPYGYTF; CDR3 DNA: TGTGCCACCGAATCTAGGGGGTTCCCCTATGGCTACACCTTC
J gene: TRBJ2-3; V gene: TRBV5-1; clone size: many; D gene: TRBD2; CDR3 protein: CASSLGASGGTDTQYF; CDR3 DNA: TGCGCCAGCAGCTTGGGAGCTAGCGGCGGAACAGATACGCAGTATTTT
J gene: TRBJ2-2; V gene: TRBV9; clone size: NA; D gene: NA; CDR3 protein: CASSVLDISNTGELFF; CDR3 DNA: TGTGCCAGCAGCGTACTAGACATCTCGAACACCGGGGAGCTGTTTTTT
J gene: TRBJ2-7; V gene: TRBV5-1; clone size: few; D gene: NA; CDR3 protein: CASSSTGIYEQYF; CDR3 DNA: TGCGCCAGCAGCTCCACAGGGATATACGAGCAGTACTTC
J gene: TRBJ2-1; V gene: TRBV29-1; clone size: few; D gene: TRBD2; CDR3 protein: CSVISGGAREQFF; CDR3 DNA: TGCAGCGTTATTAGCGGGGGGGCCCGGGAGCAGTTCTTC
J gene: TRBJ1-2; V gene: TRBV7-9; clone size: few; D gene: NA; CDR3 protein: CASSPPVVLTEGYGYTF; CDR3 DNA: TGTGCCAGCAGCCCTCCCGTCGTGTTGACAGAAGGTTATGGCTACACCTTC
J gene: TRBJ2-5; V gene: TRBV4-2; clone size: many; D gene: NA; CDR3 protein: CASSQEWQNPQETQYF; CDR3 DNA: TGTGCCAGCAGCCAAGAGTGGCAGAACCCCCAAGAGACCCAGTACTTC
J gene: TRBJ2-3; V gene: TRBV24-1; clone size: many; D gene: TRBD1; CDR3 protein: CATGTGGSTDTQYF; CDR3 DNA: TGTGCCACCGGGACAGGGGGTAGTACAGATACGCAGTATTTT
J gene: TRBJ2-1; V gene: TRBV10-3; clone size: few; D gene: NA; CDR3 protein: CAIRSSVGVSYNEQFF; CDR3 DNA: TGTGCCATCAGGTCGTCTGTAGGGGTTTCCTACAATGAGCAGTTCTTC
J gene: TRBJ2-5; V gene: TRBV27; clone size: NA; D gene: NA; CDR3 protein: CASSLLPPGTQYF; CDR3 DNA: TGTGCCAGCAGTTTACTACCCCCGGGGACCCAGTACTTC
J gene: TRBJ2-1; V gene: TRBV6-1; clone size: many; D gene: NA; CDR3 protein: CASIGGLSSYNEQFF; CDR3 DNA: TGTGCCAGCATTGGTGGTCTTAGCTCCTACAATGAGCAGTTCTTC
J gene: TRBJ2-7; V gene: TRBV11-2; clone size: few; D gene: NA; CDR3 protein: CASSLGAVPYEQYF; CDR3 DNA: TGTGCCAGCAGCTTAGGGGCAGTCCCCTACGAGCAGTACTTC
J gene: TRBJ2-3; V gene: TRBV9; clone size: few; D gene: NA; CDR3 protein: CASSVVAWTDTQYF; CDR3 DNA: TGTGCCAGCAGCGTAGTGGCGTGGACAGATACGCAGTATTTT
J gene: TRBJ2-1; V gene: TRBV29-1; clone size: many; D gene: NA; CDR3 protein: CSVVGGYEQFF; CDR3 DNA: TGCAGCGTGGTTGGGGGCTATGAGCAGTTCTTC
J gene: TRBJ2-1; V gene: TRBV27; clone size: few; D gene: TRBD1; CDR3 protein: CASSLLGQGWVNEQFF; CDR3 DNA: TGTGCCAGCAGTTTACTGGGACAGGGCTGGGTCAATGAGCAGTTCTTC
J gene: TRBJ1-1; V gene: TRBV7-3; clone size: few; D gene: NA; CDR3 protein: CASSPQGMSTEAFF; CDR3 DNA: TGTGCCAGCAGCCCCCAGGGAATGAGCACTGAAGCTTTCTTT
J gene: TRBJ2-7; V gene: TRBV4-1; clone size: NA; D gene: NA; CDR3 protein: CASSQGVAAGYEQYF; CDR3 DNA: TGCGCCAGCAGCCAAGGGGTGGCCGCGGGGTACGAGCAGTACTTC
J gene: TRBJ1-6; V gene: TRBV5-4; clone size: NA; D gene: NA; CDR3 protein: CASSLDRINSPLHF; CDR3 DNA: TGTGCCAGCAGCCTCGACAGGATCAATTCACCCCTCCACTTT
J gene: TRBJ1-1; V gene: TRBV3-1; clone size: many; D gene: NA; CDR3 protein: CASSPRVNTEAFF; CDR3 DNA: TGTGCCAGCAGCCCCAGGGTGAACACTGAAGCTTTCTTT
J gene: TRBJ2-1; V gene: TRBV19; clone size: NA; D gene: NA; CDR3 protein: CASSPGGEQFF; CDR3 DNA: TGTGCCAGTAGCCCGGGTGGGGAGCAGTTCTTC